The subject of this entry is one TCR beta chain. Its antigen is not yet known. No base-level quality is on record; no much larger clone is a single base apart. These data come from a study of blood T cell repertoires in COVID-19 (dated by TCRdb to about 2020). With regard to the full study: Samples covering the acute and convalescent phases of COVID-19 were provided by collaborators in the United States, Italy and Spain. The sample metadata nearly always contained a de-identified subject ID, COVID-19 status, age in years and sex. The samples were drawn from the first 160 participants of the ongoing ImmuneRACE study and from 1,254 subjects provided by 6 global collaborators. The material from the prospective study consisted of cDNA or gDNA derived from T cells, B-cell-depleted T cells, or PBMCs. A freely available public database, intended as a resource for researchers studying the immune response to SARS-CoV-2, is where the repertoires were released. Where available, HLA class I and class II types were obtained from metadata supplied by the sample provider rather than from assay-based typing. The dataset comprised deeply sampled blood TCRbeta repertoires from subjects exposed to, actively infected with, or recovered from COVID-19.

TCRbeta CDR3 regions were amplified from genomic DNA using the immunoSEQ Assay, a bias-controlled multiplex PCR. Processing in the source paper ran as follows. Nucleated cell counts per sample were estimated from amplification of reference gene primers within the assay. To quantify the absolute abundance of each unique TCRbeta CDR3 rearrangement, sequence reads were collapsed and filtered. For each sample, productive Simpson clonality was calculated by taking the square root of Simpson's diversity index across productive rearrangements. TCRdb mirrors the immuneACCESS table, restricted to in-frame sequences. Some clones are absent from its copies; in checked studies, under half trace to an unresolved V gene, and the reason for the others is unknown. V, J and clone size are those of that table, while D and trimming were read from the DNA. The sample data list under 300,000 clones, and around 88% of these were observed just once. The top ten constitute 8.8% of the sample.

General findings and caveats noted by the study authors: The quantity of clinical and demographic metadata differed by source and by participant and was supplied without curation.

CDR1 and CDR2, per the germline V gene, are SGHTS and YDEGEE. CDR3 length: 17 amino acids, cysteine to phenylalanine. The read is trimmed to its CDR3 DNA, 51 bases read in frame from base 1. Here V drops 1 base and J drops 4 bases, and the junction holds 11 bases not matched to any gene. In the prospective study, participants were roughly 18 to 89 years old, resided in about two dozen geographic areas of the United States, and were enrolled through a virtual design. Cohort assignment in the prospective study relied on participant-reported clinical history from a screening survey and a study questionnaire. ImmuneRACE Cohort 3 recovered participants were defined by two consecutive negative NP/OP PCR tests, healthcare professional clearance, or symptom resolution. Each participant in the prospective study had whole blood, serum and a nasopharyngeal or oropharyngeal swab collected by mobile phlebotomists. Participants in the prospective study had the option to provide additional blood draws and questionnaires over a roughly 2-month period. Before DNA extraction, prospective study blood samples were shipped either frozen or at room temperature.

This TCR derives from a man aged 40-49 years who had recovered from COVID-19. The chain uses TRBV5-8 and TRBJ1-5; TRBD1 lines up with 7 middle nucleotides. Sequencing used PBMCs or T cells enriched from blood (not recorded which). The sequenced DNA: TGTGCCAGCAGCTTGTGGTGGGGACAGTCTACGAATCAGCCCCAGCATTTT. Its amino acids are CASSLWWGQSTNQPQHF.